These 26 T cell receptor beta chains were all obtained from the same sample, sequenced in a study of blood T cell repertoires in COVID-19. Data came from immunoSEQ multiplex PCR; TCRdb stores just in-frame clones and leaves some out. The sample lists fewer than 300,000 clones; under 90% were seen once. The material sequenced was peripheral blood. Receptor source: a woman under 30 with acute or convalescent COVID-19.

The genes are TRBV2 and TRBJ2-7; weak D call: TRBD2 (5 bases). V shed 4 bases and J shed 3 bases, with 16 bases lying between them. This CDR3 region has 15 residues. Germline loops: CDR1 SNHLY, CDR2 FYNNEI. CDR3 sequence: CASSGSFLRDYEQYF. CDR3 DNA: TGTGCCAGCAGTGGTAGCTTCCTCCGGGACTACGAGCAGTACTTC.

J is TRBJ2-5 and V is TRBV5-1; TRBD2 matches at 10 bases. The CDR3 is 16 residues long. Germline loops: CDR1 SGHRS, CDR2 YFSETQ. J gave up 5 bases and V 0 bases, and 7 bases lay outside the gene matches. The CDR3 loop is CASSLVGLAGDETQYF. DNA for the CDR3: TGCGCCAGCAGCTTGGTCGGTCTAGCGGGAGACGAGACCCAGTACTTC.

The V call is TRBV7-2, the J call TRBJ2-3; D is perhaps TRBD1 (6 bases). V was shortened by 8 bases and J by 4 bases, with 19 bases between the two germline ends. Per the germline V gene, CDR1 is SGHTA and CDR2 is FQGNSA. The CDR3 has 15 residues. CDR3 loop: CASCSSTGYPDTQYF. CDR3 sequence (DNA): TGTGCCAGCTGCAGCTCGACAGGATACCCAGATACGCAGTATTTT.

The chain couples TRBV14 to TRBJ2-6; D is unresolved. V was cut by 10 bases and J by 0 bases, with 7 bases left in between. This CDR3 region has 13 residues. Germline CDR1 SGHDN, CDR2 FVKESK. The CDR3 region has the DNA TGTGCCACCGGCGGCTCTGGGGCCAACGTCCTGACTTTC. Translation: CATGGSGANVLTF.

The chain is built from TRBV5-1 and TRBJ1-3; D is undetermined. Germline V gene lookup returns CDR1 SGHRS and CDR2 YFSETQ. V lost 1 base, J lost 0 bases, and 14 bases lay in between. The CDR3 spans 17 residues. The CDR3 DNA follows: TGCGCCAGCAGCTTGAGAGCCCCTGGGAGCTCTGGAAACACCATATATTTT. Translated, it gives CASSLRAPGSSGNTIYF.

This clone was picked up one time. This rearrangement joins TRBV7-2 to TRBJ1-5; TRBD1 matches 9 bases. The CDR3 contains 21 residues. Germline V CDR1 and CDR2: SGHTA, FQGNSA. The trim removed 0 bases at V and 2 bases at J, leaving 17 bases unmatched. The CDR3 region has the DNA TGTGCCAGCAGCTTAGCAATCTCCCGGGACAGGGTGTATGGAGGCAATCAGCCCCAGCATTTT. This translates into CASSLAISRDRVYGGNQPQHF.

CDR3 sequence reads: CASSQLSNQPQHF. The CDR3 DNA is TGTGCCAGCAGCCAACTTAGCAATCAGCCCCAGCATTTT. The J gene is TRBJ1-5, the V gene TRBV3-1 (or the pseudogene TRBV3-2); D gene ambiguous. The germline gives CDR1 LGHDT, CDR2 YNNKEL (reference sequence). Trimming removed 2 bases at V and 0 bases at J, with 2 bases between. The CDR3 totals 13 residues.

V usage is TRBV9 and J usage is TRBJ1-1; D ambiguous. The CDR3 is made up of 13 amino acids. Germline V gene lookup returns CDR1 SGDLS and CDR2 YYNGEE. Trimming pared 4 bases from V and 2 bases from J, leaving 9 bases between. CDR3 DNA: TGTGCCAGCAGCTCCCCACTAAACACTGAAGCTTTCTTT. Amino acid sequence: CASSSPLNTEAFF.

This rearrangement joins TRBV7-2 to TRBJ1-5, with unresolved D. The CDR3 runs to 15 residues. From germline, CDR1 is SGHTA and CDR2 FQGNSA. The ends were cut back, 2 bases at V and 6 bases at J, with 14 bases in the middle. The CDR3 is CASSLQSGEGQPQHF. In DNA form, the CDR3 reads TGTGCCAGCAGCTTACAAAGCGGAGAGGGTCAGCCCCAGCATTTT.

The V gene is TRBV28, the J gene TRBJ2-7, with 14 nucleotides matching TRBD2. Trimming cost V 7 bases and J 6 bases; bases outside gene matches: 5. In germline, CDR1 is MDHEN, CDR2 SYDVKM. CDR3 size: 14 residues. This CDR3 reads CASKGLAGAGEQYF. DNA for the CDR3: TGTGCCAGCAAGGGACTAGCGGGAGCTGGCGAGCAGTACTTC. The variable domain in full, completed from reference TRBV28 and TRBJ2-7, reads DVKVTQSSRYLVKRTGEKVFLECVQDMDHENMFWYRQDPGLGLRLIYFSYDVKMKEKGDIPEGYSVSREKKERFSLILESASTNQTSMYLCASKGLAGAGEQYFGPGTRLTVT.

V gene TRBV6-1 combines with J gene TRBJ1-2; D remains ambiguous. CDR1 MNHNS and CDR2 SASEGT come from the germline V gene. The CDR3 spans 12 residues. V dropped 1 base and J dropped 14 bases, with 14 bases sitting between them. In nucleotides, the CDR3 is TGTGCCAGCAGTGAAGTCGGTCTTCCTGCGACCTTC. Amino acid sequence: CASSEVGLPATF.

The chain is built from TRBV6-5 and TRBJ2-1, with D perhaps TRBD2 (5 bases). Trimming stripped 0 bases from V and 10 bases from J, with 19 bases between. Germline V lookup: CDR1 MNHEY, CDR2 SVGAGI. The CDR3 length is 16 residues. The CDR3 coding sequence is TGTGCCAGCAGTTACTCGAGGGTTGAGTTACCCTACGAGCAGTTCTTC. Its protein is CASSYSRVELPYEQFF.

Only one count was recorded for this clone. The V gene is TRBV6-5, the J gene TRBJ2-5, with TRBD1 identical over 7 bases. The germline CDR1 and CDR2 sequences are MNHEY and SVGAGI. V trimming: 2 bases; J trimming: 5 bases; junction bases outside the gene matches: 5. This CDR3 spans 14 amino acids. The CDR3 loop reads CASSYEGAGETQYF. The CDR3 region has the DNA TGTGCCAGCAGTTACGAGGGGGCCGGGGAGACCCAGTACTTC.

This sequence joins TRBV5-4 and TRBJ1-2, with D perhaps matching TRBD1 (6 bases). V lost 8 bases and J 7 bases, leaving 30 bases between the germline ends. CDR1 and CDR2 from the germline V gene are SGHNT and YYREEE (reference sequence). This CDR3 spans 17 amino acids. The CDR3 DNA reads as TGTGCCAGTTCACGGCGGGCAGGAGGGGGGGCATTTGGTGGCTACACCTTC. It codes for CASSRRAGGGAFGGYTF.

This clone was counted between two and nine times. V gene TRBV28 combines with J gene TRBJ2-2; 9 bases agree with TRBD2. After removal of 4 bases from V and 0 bases from J, the junction contained 15 bases not matched to a gene. Looked up from germline, CDR1 is MDHEN and CDR2 is SYDVKM. The CDR3 length is 20 residues. In DNA form, the CDR3 reads TGTGCCAGCAGTTACCCCACGGGCAAGCGGGGGGCTTCGAACACCGGGGAGCTGTTTTTT. Translating it yields CASSYPTGKRGASNTGELFF.

This chain uses TRBV9 with TRBJ2-7; TRBD1 matches 10 bases. Germline assignment: CDR1 SGDLS and CDR2 YYNGEE. J was trimmed by 2 bases and V by 4 bases; bases with no gene match: 6. This CDR3 has 15 amino acids. Written as DNA, the CDR3 is TGTGCCAGCAGCTCCCCCGGGACAGGGGCCTACGAGCAGTACTTC. It encodes CASSSPGTGAYEQYF.

The chain links TRBV9 to TRBJ1-2; the match to TRBD1 covers 7 bases. This CDR3 is built from 15 residues. From germline, CDR1 is SGDLS and CDR2 YYNGEE. Unmatched junction bases numbered 13, after V lost 3 bases and J lost 8 bases. The CDR3 DNA reads as TGTGCCAGCAGCGGACAGGGAGAGGGGGCCCGCGGCTACACCTTC. Encoded protein: CASSGQGEGARGYTF.

The V gene is TRBV27, the J gene TRBJ1-6, with D unclear. The CDR3 spans 13 residues. Germline loops: CDR1 MNHEY, CDR2 SMNVEV (reference sequence). V dropped 1 base and J dropped 12 bases, with 10 bases sitting between them. The CDR3 spells CASSLLMAGPLHF. CDR3 nucleotides: TGTGCCAGCAGTTTATTAATGGCGGGACCCCTCCACTTT.

This chain joins TRBV10-2 and TRBJ2-7; D may be TRBD1 (5 bases). Germline lookup yields CDR1 WSHSY and CDR2 SAAADI. There are 13 residues in the CDR3. V was clipped by 3 bases and J by 2 bases, with 8 bases between them. The CDR3 loop reads CASSEQATYEQYF. Written as DNA, the CDR3 is TGCGCCAGCAGTGAACAGGCAACCTACGAGCAGTACTTC.

V and J are TRBV6-5 and TRBJ2-2; 7 nucleotides match TRBD2. The CDR3 has 15 residues. Germline-derived CDR1 and CDR2 are MNHEY and SVGAGI. The V segment lost 2 bases and the J segment 7 bases; nucleotides outside the gene matches: 7. CDR3 sequence (DNA): TGTGCCAGCAGTTACCGGCGGGAGTTTTTCGGGGAGCTGTTTTTT. Translation: CASSYRREFFGELFF.

This sequence joins TRBV9 and TRBJ2-4; 7 bases are a match to TRBD2. The ends lost 3 bases at V and 0 bases at J; junction bases unmatched: 6. From germline, CDR1 is SGDLS and CDR2 YYNGEE. The CDR3 runs 16 residues. The CDR3 DNA sequence: TGTGCCAGCAGCGAATCTAGCGGTCTAGCCAAAAACATTCAGTACTTC. Translation: CASSESSGLAKNIQYF.

The chain is built from TRBV25-1 and TRBJ2-5; possibly TRBD2 for D (5 bases). Germline CDR1 MGHDK, CDR2 SYGVNS. CDR3 length equals 13 residues. V was pared by 8 bases and J by 4 bases, with 14 bases between. DNA for the CDR3: TGTGCCAGCCGAGCCGGGGTATTAGAGACCCAGTACTTC. Its protein is CASRAGVLETQYF.

This chain uses TRBV2 with TRBJ2-7; TRBD2 aligns across 10 bases. V trimming: 3 bases; J trimming: 3 bases; junction bases outside the gene matches: 8. The CDR3 runs to 16 residues. Germline CDR1 and CDR2: SNHLY and FYNNEI. The CDR3 coding sequence is TGTGCCAGCAGTGATATGGGGGCTAGCGGGAGCTACGAGCAGTACTTC. Translating it yields CASSDMGASGSYEQYF.

CDR3 nucleotide sequence: TGTGCCAGTAGTTCTACAGGCCTCTACGAGCAGTACTTC. Translated, it gives CASSSTGLYEQYF. This chain uses TRBV19 with TRBJ2-7; D is possibly TRBD1 (5 bases). V shed 5 bases and J shed 3 bases, with 11 bases lying between them. The CDR3 is 13 amino acids. Germline V gene sequence: CDR1 LNHDA, CDR2 SQIVND (reference sequence).

The chain has TRBV27 and TRBJ1-2, with 10 bases aligning to TRBD1. There are 14 residues in the CDR3. J was trimmed by 7 bases and V by 5 bases; bases with no gene match: 7. Germline V CDR1 and CDR2: MNHEY, SMNVEV (reference sequence). The DNA of the CDR3 is TGTGCCAGCAGTAAACAGACAGGGGGCGTTGGCTACACCTTC. It codes for CASSKQTGGVGYTF.

The chain has TRBV7-3 and TRBJ1-2; TRBD1 might be the D (6 bases). The CDR3 contains 15 residues. V lost 1 base and J 2 bases, leaving 11 bases between the germline ends. CDR1 and CDR2 from the germline V gene are SGHTA and FQGTGA. The DNA for the CDR3 is TGTGCCAGCAGCTTAAGCGGCAGGGGAAACTATGGCTACACCTTC. Its protein is CASSLSGRGNYGYTF.